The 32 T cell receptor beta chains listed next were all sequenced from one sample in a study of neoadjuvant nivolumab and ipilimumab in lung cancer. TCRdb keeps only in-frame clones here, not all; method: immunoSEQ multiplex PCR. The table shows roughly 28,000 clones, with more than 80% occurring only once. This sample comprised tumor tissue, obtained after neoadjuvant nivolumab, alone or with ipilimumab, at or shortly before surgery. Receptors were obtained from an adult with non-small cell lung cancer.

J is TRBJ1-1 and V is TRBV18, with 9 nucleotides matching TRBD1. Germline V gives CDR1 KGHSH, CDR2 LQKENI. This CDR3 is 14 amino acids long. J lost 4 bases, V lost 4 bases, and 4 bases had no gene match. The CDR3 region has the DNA TGTGCCAGCTCACAGGGGACAGGGCTCACTGAAGCTTTCTTT. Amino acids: CASSQGTGLTEAFF.

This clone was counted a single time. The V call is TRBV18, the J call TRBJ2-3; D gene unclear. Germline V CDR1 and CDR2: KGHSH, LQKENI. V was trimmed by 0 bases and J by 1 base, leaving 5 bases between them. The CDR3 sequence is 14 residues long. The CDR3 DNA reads TGTGCCAGCTCACCACCCGTCGGCACAGATACGCAGTATTTT. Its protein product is CASSPPVGTDTQYF. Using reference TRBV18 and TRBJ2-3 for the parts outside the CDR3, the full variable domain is NAGVMQNPRHLVRRRGQEARLRCSPMKGHSHVYWYRQLPEEGLKFMVYLQKENIIDESGMPKERFSAEFPKEGPSILRIQQVVRGDSAAYFCASSPPVGTDTQYFGPGTRLTVL.

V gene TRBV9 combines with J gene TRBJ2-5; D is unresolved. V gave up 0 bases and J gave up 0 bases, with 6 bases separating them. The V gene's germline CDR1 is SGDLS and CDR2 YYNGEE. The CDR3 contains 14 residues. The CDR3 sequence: CASSVDLYQETQYF. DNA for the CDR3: TGTGCCAGCAGCGTAGACCTGTACCAAGAGACCCAGTACTTC. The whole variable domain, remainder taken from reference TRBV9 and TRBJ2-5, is DSGVTQTPKHLITATGQRVTLRCSPRSGDLSVYWYQQSLDQGLQFLIQYYNGEERAKGNILERFSAQQFPDLHSELNLSSLELGDSALYFCASSVDLYQETQYFGPGTRLLVL.

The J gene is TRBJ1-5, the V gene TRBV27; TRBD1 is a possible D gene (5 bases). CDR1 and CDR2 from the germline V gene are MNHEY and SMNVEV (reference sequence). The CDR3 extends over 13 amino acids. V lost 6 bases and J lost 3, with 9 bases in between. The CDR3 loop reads CASRDRTNQPQHF. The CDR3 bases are TGTGCCAGCAGAGACAGAACCAATCAGCCCCAGCATTTT.

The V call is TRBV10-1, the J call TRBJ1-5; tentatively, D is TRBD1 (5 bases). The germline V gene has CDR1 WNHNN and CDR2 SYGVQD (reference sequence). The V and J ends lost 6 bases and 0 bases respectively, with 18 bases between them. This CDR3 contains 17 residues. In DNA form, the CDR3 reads TGCGCCAGCAGCCCACCGACGGGAGGGGATAGCAATCAGCCCCAGCATTTT. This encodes CASSPPTGGDSNQPQHF.

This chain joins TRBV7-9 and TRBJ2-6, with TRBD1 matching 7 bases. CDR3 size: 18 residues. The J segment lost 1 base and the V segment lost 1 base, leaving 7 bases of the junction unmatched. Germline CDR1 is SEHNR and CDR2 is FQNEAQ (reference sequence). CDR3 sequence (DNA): TGTGCCAGCAGCTTAGGGCAGGGGGTTACGTCTGGGGCCAACGTCCTGACTTTC. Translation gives CASSLGQGVTSGANVLTF.

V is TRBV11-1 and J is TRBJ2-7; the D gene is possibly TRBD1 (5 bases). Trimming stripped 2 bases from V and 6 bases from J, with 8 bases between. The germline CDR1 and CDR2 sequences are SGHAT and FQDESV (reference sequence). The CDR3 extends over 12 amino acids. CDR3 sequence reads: CASSLQGTEQYF. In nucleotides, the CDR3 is TGTGCCAGCAGCTTACAGGGAACCGAGCAGTACTTC.

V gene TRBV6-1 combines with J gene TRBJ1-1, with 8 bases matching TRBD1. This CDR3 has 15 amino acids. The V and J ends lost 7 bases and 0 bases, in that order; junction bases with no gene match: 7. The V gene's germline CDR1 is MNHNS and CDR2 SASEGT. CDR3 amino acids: CASIRQGLMNTEAFF. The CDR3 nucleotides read TGTGCCAGCATTCGACAGGGGCTCATGAACACTGAAGCTTTCTTT.

Here the CDR3 reads CASSYSTGTEAFF. CDR3 coding DNA: TGTGCCAGCAGTTACTCGACAGGGACTGAAGCTTTCTTT. The gene calls are TRBV6-5 and TRBJ1-1, with 7 bases matching TRBD1. V shed 0 bases and J 5 bases; nucleotides not matched to a gene: 0. This CDR3 has 13 amino acids. CDR1 is MNHEY and CDR2 is SVGAGI in the germline V gene.

Here the CDR3 DNA reads TGTGCCAGCAGCTTCCTCCTAGCGGGGGGACAGAATGAGCAGTTCTTC. Amino acids: CASSFLLAGGQNEQFF. The chain couples TRBV7-2 to TRBJ2-1, with TRBD2 identical over 11 bases. The CDR3 sequence is 16 residues long. CDR1 is SGHTA, CDR2 FQGNSA, per germline. Losses at the gene ends were 3 bases for V and 7 bases for J; bases not matched to a gene: 8.

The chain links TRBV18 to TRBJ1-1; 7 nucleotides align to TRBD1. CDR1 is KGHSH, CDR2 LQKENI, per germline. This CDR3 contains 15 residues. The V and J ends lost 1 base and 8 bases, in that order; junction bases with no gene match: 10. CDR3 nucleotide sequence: TGTGCCAGCTCACCACAGGATGACAGGGCCGGCGAAGCTTTCTTT. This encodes CASSPQDDRAGEAFF. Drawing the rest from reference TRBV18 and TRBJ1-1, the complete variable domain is NAGVMQNPRHLVRRRGQEARLRCSPMKGHSHVYWYRQLPEEGLKFMVYLQKENIIDESGMPKERFSAEFPKEGPSILRIQQVVRGDSAAYFCASSPQDDRAGEAFFGQGTRLTVV.

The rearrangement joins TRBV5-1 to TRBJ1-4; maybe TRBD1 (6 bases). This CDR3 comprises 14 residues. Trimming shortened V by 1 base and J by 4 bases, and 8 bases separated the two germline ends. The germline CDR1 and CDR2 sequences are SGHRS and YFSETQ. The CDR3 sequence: CASSLQQGNEKLFF. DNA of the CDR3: TGCGCCAGCAGCTTGCAACAGGGTAATGAAAAACTGTTTTTT.

The CDR3 protein is CASSQDANYGYTF. The CDR3 DNA follows: TGTGCCAGCAGTCAGGACGCAAACTATGGCTACACCTTC. The V and J genes are TRBV6-1 and TRBJ1-2; no reliable D call. Germline V gives CDR1 MNHNS, CDR2 SASEGT. V dropped 5 bases and J dropped 2 bases, with 9 bases sitting between them. The CDR3 runs 13 residues.

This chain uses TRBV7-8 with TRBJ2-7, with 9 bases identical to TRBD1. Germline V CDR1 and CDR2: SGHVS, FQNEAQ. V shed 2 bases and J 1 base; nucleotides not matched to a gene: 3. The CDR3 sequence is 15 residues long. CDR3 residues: CASSLTGTGSYEQYF. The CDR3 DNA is TGTGCCAGCAGCTTAACCGGGACAGGGTCCTACGAGCAGTACTTC.

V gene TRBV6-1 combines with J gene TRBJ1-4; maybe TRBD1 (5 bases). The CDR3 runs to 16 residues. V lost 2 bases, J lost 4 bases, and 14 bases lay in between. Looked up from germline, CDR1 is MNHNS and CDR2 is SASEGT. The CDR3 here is CASSESRGYGNEKLFF. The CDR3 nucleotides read TGTGCCAGCAGTGAAAGCCGGGGGTACGGTAATGAAAAACTGTTTTTT.

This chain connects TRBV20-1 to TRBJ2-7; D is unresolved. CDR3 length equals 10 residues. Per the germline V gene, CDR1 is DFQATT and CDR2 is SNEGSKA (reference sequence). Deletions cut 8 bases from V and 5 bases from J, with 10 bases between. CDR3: CSKNGHEQYF. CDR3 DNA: TGCAGTAAAAATGGCCACGAGCAGTACTTC.

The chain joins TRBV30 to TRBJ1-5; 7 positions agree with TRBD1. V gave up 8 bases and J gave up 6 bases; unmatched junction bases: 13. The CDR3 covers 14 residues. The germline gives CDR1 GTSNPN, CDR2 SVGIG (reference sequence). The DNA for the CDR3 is TGTGCCCTAGAACCAGGGGGTCGGGGTCAGCCCCAGCATTTT. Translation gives CALEPGGRGQPQHF.

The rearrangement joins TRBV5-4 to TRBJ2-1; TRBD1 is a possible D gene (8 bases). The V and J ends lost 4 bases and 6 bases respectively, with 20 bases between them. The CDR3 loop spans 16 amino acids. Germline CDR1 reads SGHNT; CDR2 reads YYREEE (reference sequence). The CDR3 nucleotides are TGTGCCAGCAGCCTCTTCGGACAGGGAGGGGGCAATGAGCAGTTCTTC. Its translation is CASSLFGQGGGNEQFF.

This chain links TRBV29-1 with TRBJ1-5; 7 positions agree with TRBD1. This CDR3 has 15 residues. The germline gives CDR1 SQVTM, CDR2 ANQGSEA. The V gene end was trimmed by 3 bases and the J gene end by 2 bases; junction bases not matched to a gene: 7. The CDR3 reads CSVELTGRGNQPQHF. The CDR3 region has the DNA TGCAGCGTTGAGTTGACAGGGAGGGGCAATCAGCCCCAGCATTTT.

The CDR3 sequence: CASLMGSRTDTQYF. The DNA for the CDR3 is TGCGCCAGCTTAATGGGGTCCCGCACAGATACGCAGTATTTT. The genes are TRBV5-1 and TRBJ2-3; D remains unclear. Germline V CDR1 and CDR2: SGHRS, YFSETQ. Trimming stripped 7 bases from V and 1 base from J, with 13 bases between. This CDR3 is built from 14 residues. Drawing the rest from reference TRBV5-1 and TRBJ2-3, the complete variable domain is KAGVTQTPRYLIKTRGQQVTLSCSPISGHRSVSWYQQTPGQGLQFLFEYFSETQRNKGNFPGRFSGRQFSNSRSEMNVSTLELGDSALYLCASLMGSRTDTQYFGPGTRLTVL.

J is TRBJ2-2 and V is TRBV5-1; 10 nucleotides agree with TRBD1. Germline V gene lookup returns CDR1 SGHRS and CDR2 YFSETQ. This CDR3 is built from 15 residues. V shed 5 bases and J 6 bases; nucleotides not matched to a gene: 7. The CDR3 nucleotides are TGCGCCAGCAGGGCCGGGACAGGGGATTCCGGGGAGCTGTTTTTT. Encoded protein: CASRAGTGDSGELFF.

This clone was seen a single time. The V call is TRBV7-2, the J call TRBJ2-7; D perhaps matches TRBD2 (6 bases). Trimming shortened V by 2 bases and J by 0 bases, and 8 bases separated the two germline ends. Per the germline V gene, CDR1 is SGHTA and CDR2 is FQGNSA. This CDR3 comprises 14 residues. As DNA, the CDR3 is TGTGCCAGCAGCTTAATGGGACTCTCCTACGAGCAGTACTTC. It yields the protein CASSLMGLSYEQYF.

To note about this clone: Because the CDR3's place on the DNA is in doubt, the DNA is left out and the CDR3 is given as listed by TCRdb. CDR3 sequence reads: CASCPSTVLREAFF. The chain employs TRBV28 and TRBJ1-1; TRBD1 is taken as the D call from the table, unchecked against the DNA. The CDR3 extends over 14 residues, inclusive of both ends. The germline V gene has CDR1 MDHEN and CDR2 SYDVKM.

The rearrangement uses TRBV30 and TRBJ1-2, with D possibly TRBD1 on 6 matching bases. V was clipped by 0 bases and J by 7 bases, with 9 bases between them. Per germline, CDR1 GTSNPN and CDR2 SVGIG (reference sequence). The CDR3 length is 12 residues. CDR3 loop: CAWSVSGVGYTF. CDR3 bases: TGTGCCTGGAGTGTGTCAGGGGTTGGCTACACCTTC. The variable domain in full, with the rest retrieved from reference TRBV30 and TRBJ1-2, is SQTIHQWPATLVQPVGSPLSLECTVEGTSNPNLYWYRQAAGRGLQLLFYSVGIGQISSEVPQNLSASRPQDRQFILSSKKLLLSDSGFYLCAWSVSGVGYTFGSGTRLTVV.

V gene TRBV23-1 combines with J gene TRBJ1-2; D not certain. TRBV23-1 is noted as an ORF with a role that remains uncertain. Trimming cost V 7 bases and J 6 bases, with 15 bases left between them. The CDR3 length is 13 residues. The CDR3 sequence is CASMTITRHGYTF. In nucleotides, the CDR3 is TGCGCCAGCATGACGATTACACGGCATGGCTACACCTTC.

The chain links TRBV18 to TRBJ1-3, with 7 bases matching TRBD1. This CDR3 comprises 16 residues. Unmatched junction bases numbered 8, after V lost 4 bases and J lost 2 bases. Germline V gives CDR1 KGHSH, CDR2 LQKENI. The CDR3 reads CASSLGQERTGNTIYF. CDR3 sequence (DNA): TGTGCCAGCTCACTTGGACAGGAGAGGACTGGAAACACCATATATTTT.

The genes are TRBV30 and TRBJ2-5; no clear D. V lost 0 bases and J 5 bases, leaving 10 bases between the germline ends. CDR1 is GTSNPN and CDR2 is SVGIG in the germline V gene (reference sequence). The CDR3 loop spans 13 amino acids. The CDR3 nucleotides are TGTGCCTGGAGTGTTAAGGGTGCGGAGACCCAGTACTTC. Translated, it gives CAWSVKGAETQYF.

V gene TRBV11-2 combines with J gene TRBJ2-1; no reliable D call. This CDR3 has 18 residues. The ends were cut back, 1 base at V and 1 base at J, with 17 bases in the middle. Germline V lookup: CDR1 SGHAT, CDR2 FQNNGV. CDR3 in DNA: TGTGCCAGCAGCTTAGTTTTTCTACCCCCTTTTTCCTACAATGAGCAGTTCTTC. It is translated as CASSLVFLPPFSYNEQFF. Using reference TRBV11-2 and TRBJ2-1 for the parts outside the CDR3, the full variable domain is EAGVAQSPRYKIIEKRQSVAFWCNPISGHATLYWYQQILGQGPKLLIQFQNNGVVDDSQLPKDRFSAERLKGVDSTLKIQPAKLEDSAVYLCASSLVFLPPFSYNEQFFGPGTRLTVL.

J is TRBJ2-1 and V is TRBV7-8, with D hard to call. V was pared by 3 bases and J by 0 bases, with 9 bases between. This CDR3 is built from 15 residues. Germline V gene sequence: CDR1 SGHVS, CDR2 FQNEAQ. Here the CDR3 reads CASSFQGSSYNEQFF. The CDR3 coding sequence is TGTGCCAGCAGCTTTCAAGGCAGCTCCTACAATGAGCAGTTCTTC.

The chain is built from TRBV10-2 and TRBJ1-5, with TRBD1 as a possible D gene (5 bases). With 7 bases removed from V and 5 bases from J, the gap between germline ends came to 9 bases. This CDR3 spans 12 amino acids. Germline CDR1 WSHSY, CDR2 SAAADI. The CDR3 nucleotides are TGCGCCAGCACCCCGGGGGATCAGCCCCAGCATTTT. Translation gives CASTPGDQPQHF.

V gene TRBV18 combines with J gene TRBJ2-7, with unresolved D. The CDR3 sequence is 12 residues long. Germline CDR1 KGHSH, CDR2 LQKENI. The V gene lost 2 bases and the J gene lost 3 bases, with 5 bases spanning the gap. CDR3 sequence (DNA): TGTGCCAGCTCACCAGGCATCTACGAGCAGTACTTC. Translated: CASSPGIYEQYF.

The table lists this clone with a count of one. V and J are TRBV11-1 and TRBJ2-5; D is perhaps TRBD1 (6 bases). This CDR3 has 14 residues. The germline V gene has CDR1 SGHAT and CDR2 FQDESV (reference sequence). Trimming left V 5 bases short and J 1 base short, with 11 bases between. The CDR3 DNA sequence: TGTGCCAGCAGCCCTGGGACACTCCAAGAGACCCAGTACTTC. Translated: CASSPGTLQETQYF. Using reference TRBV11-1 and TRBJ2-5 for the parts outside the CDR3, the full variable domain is EAEVAQSPRYKITEKSQAVAFWCDPISGHATLYWYRQILGQGPELLVQFQDESVVDDSQLPKDRFSAERLKGVDSTLKIQPAELGDSAMYLCASSPGTLQETQYFGPGTRLLVL.